A selection of T cell receptor beta chains follows, all from one sample in a study of shared T cell receptors in the human thymus. Assay: immunoSEQ multiplex PCR; the TCRdb copy retains only in-frame clones and omits some. The sample includes some 660,000 clones, more than 70% of them seen just once. The data were also submitted as part of a second study, on human thymus T cells.

Material for sequencing was thymocytes. The receptors stem from a boy in the first two years of life with a congenital heart defect. Each CDR3 is given with its conserved first and last residue. Fields, in order: V gene, J gene, D gene, clone size, CDR3 DNA, CDR3 protein. The D gene is left open where the match is weak. Size tells how often a clone was seen (once, few, many) or the class of an expanded clone, and some rows leave it out.

TRBV15	TRBJ2-3	-	-	TGTGCCACCAGCAGGAGGACTAGCACAGATACGCAGTATTTT	CATSRRTSTDTQYF
TRBV27	TRBJ1-4	TRBD1	-	TGTGCCAGCAGTGCCCGTTGGACAGGGTTTACGGCCGGTGAAAAACTGTTTTTT	CASSARWTGFTAGEKLFF
TRBV5-1	TRBJ2-3	-	-	TGCGCCAGCATCTTGGGGGCAGGGAACACAGATACGCAGTATTTT	CASILGAGNTDTQYF
TRBV7-2	TRBJ2-4	TRBD1	-	TGTGCCAGCAGCTCGACAGGGAAGAGGACCAAAAACATTCAGTACTTC	CASSSTGKRTKNIQYF
TRBV11-2	TRBJ2-7	-	-	TGTGCCAGCACCTCCACCCCGGACTACCCCACCTACGAGCAGTACTTC	CASTSTPDYPTYEQYF
TRBV5-1	TRBJ2-7	TRBD2	-	TGCGCCAGCAGACTAGCGGATTCCTACGAGCAGTACTTC	CASRLADSYEQYF
TRBV4-1	TRBJ2-1	-	-	TGCGCCAGCAGCCAAGATCCGATCAGGCGAGACAATGAGCAGTTCTTC	CASSQDPIRRDNEQFF
TRBV30	TRBJ1-6	-	-	TGTGCCTGGAGGCCTAAAGACTCCTATAATTCCCCCCTCCACTTT	CAWRPKDSYNSPLHF
TRBV9	TRBJ1-2	-	-	TGTGCCAGCAGCGTATCAGGGACTAACTATGGCTACACCTTC	CASSVSGTNYGYTF
TRBV19	TRBJ1-4	-	-	TGTGCCAGTAGTATAGGTCAGGAGGGTCCGGATGAAAAACTGTTTTTT	CASSIGQEGPDEKLFF
TRBV6-6	TRBJ1-1	TRBD1	few	TGTGCCAGCAGTAAACAGGGGGAAACTGAAGCTTTCTTT	CASSKQGETEAFF
TRBV28	TRBJ2-3	TRBD2	-	TGTGCCAGCAGTTCATCCCGACTAGCGGGGGGGTATACGCAGTATTTT	CASSSSRLAGGYTQYF
TRBV2	TRBJ1-2	TRBD1	-	TGTGCCAGCAGTCAGGGACAGCATGGCTACACCTTC	CASSQGQHGYTF
TRBV4-2	TRBJ1-6	TRBD1	-	TGTGCCAGCAGCCAAGAGGTGGACAGGGTTAATTCACCCCTCCACTTT	CASSQEVDRVNSPLHF
TRBV7-9	TRBJ2-5	-	-	TGTGCCAGCAGCTTAGCGCAGGAAGAGACCCAGTACTTC	CASSLAQEETQYF
TRBV28	TRBJ1-4	-	-	TGTGCCAGCATAGGACAGCCTAATGAAAAACTGTTTTTT	CASIGQPNEKLFF
TRBV5-1	TRBJ2-3	TRBD2	-	TGCGCCAGCAGCCCTAGGGGAGCGGGAGTCCCAGATACGCAGTATTTT	CASSPRGAGVPDTQYF
TRBV5-6	TRBJ1-5	TRBD1	once	TGTGCCAGCAGCTTTCACCGGGACAGGACTAATCAGCCCCAGCATTTT	CASSFHRDRTNQPQHF